The 20 T cell receptor beta chains below were found in one sample sequenced in a study of blood T cell repertoires in COVID-19. TCRdb's copy holds only in-frame clones and misses some; the assay was immunoSEQ multiplex PCR. The sample lists hundreds of thousands of clones; approximately 91% were seen once. The specimen was PBMCs or T cells enriched from blood (not recorded which). The receptors here all came from a woman in her forties with acute COVID-19.

This chain uses TRBV5-1 with TRBJ2-7, with 11 bases matching TRBD2. Per germline, CDR1 SGHRS and CDR2 YFSETQ. CDR3 length equals 15 residues. The trim removed 1 base at V and 5 bases at J, leaving 5 bases unmatched. CDR3 sequence (DNA): TGCGCCAGCAGCTTGCAAAAACTAGCGGGGGACGAGCAGTACTTC. It translates to CASSLQKLAGDEQYF.

The chain recombines TRBV12-3 or TRBV12-4 with TRBJ1-5, with TRBD1 matching over 9 bases. This CDR3 region has 13 residues. V lost 5 bases to trimming and J lost 7 bases; unmatched junction nucleotides: 3. The CDR3 protein is CASSRTGAQPQHF. DNA of the CDR3: TGTGCCAGCAGTAGGACAGGGGCCCAGCCCCAGCATTTT.

The rearrangement joins TRBV5-1 to TRBJ1-2; 7 bases align to TRBD1. The CDR3 loop spans 13 amino acids. From germline, CDR1 is SGHRS and CDR2 YFSETQ. Trimming took 8 bases from V and 2 from J; bases not matched to a gene: 6. This CDR3 reads CASRGTANYGYTF. The CDR3 nucleotides read TGCGCCAGTCGGGGGACAGCCAACTATGGCTACACCTTC.

V usage is TRBV3-1 (or the pseudogene TRBV3-2) and J usage is TRBJ1-1; possible D gene TRBD1, 6 bases. Trimming left V 4 bases short and J 4 bases short, with 13 bases between. Looked up from germline, CDR1 is LGHDT and CDR2 is YNNKEL (reference sequence). The CDR3 is 14 amino acids. The CDR3 DNA is TGTGCCAGCAGCCTCGCCGCCAGGGGCACTGAAGCTTTCTTT. This gives the protein CASSLAARGTEAFF.

Here the CDR3 reads CASRESSSYNSPLHF. The CDR3 DNA follows: TGTGCCAGCAGGGAGTCGAGCTCCTATAATTCACCCCTCCACTTT. The V and J genes are TRBV6-5 and TRBJ1-6; no reliable D call. The CDR3 length is 15 residues. Trimming pared 6 bases from V and 0 bases from J, leaving 9 bases between. Germline V gene data show CDR1 as MNHEY and CDR2 as SVGAGI.

The chain combines TRBV3-1 (or the pseudogene TRBV3-2) with TRBJ1-2; D is perhaps TRBD1 (5 bases). The CDR3 has 13 amino acids. V was shortened by 4 bases and J by 8 bases, with 14 bases between the two germline ends. Germline V gives CDR1 LGHDT, CDR2 YNNKEL (reference sequence). The chain's CDR3 is CASSLQNQGGYTF. For the CDR3, the DNA is TGTGCCAGCAGCCTACAAAACCAGGGCGGCTACACCTTC.

This clone was seen just once. The V call is TRBV5-1, the J call TRBJ2-3; maybe TRBD1 (6 bases). With 2 bases removed from V and 0 bases from J, the gap between germline ends came to 10 bases. Germline V gene lookup returns CDR1 SGHRS and CDR2 YFSETQ. This CDR3 has 15 residues. Here the CDR3 DNA reads TGCGCCAGCAGCTTTGACAGGCCGAGCACAGATACGCAGTATTTT. Translating it yields CASSFDRPSTDTQYF.

The V call is TRBV3-1 (or the pseudogene TRBV3-2), the J call TRBJ2-7, with D unresolved. Trimming cost V 1 base and J 7 bases, with 5 bases left between them. There are 11 residues in the CDR3. Germline V gene data show CDR1 as LGHDT and CDR2 as YNNKEL (reference sequence). The CDR3 loop reads CASSQALEQYF. Written as DNA, the CDR3 is TGTGCCAGCAGCCAAGCCCTAGAGCAGTACTTC.

The gene calls are TRBV28 and TRBJ2-2; 7 bases line up with TRBD1. Per germline, CDR1 MDHEN and CDR2 SYDVKM. J lost 3 bases, V lost 4 bases, and 11 bases had no gene match. This CDR3 spans 17 amino acids. The CDR3 sequence is CASSYPKGALDTGELFF. The CDR3 DNA follows: TGTGCCAGCAGTTACCCAAAGGGGGCGCTGGACACCGGGGAGCTGTTTTTT.

The chain joins TRBV24-1 to TRBJ2-2, with TRBD1 matching over 9 bases. The CDR3 is made up of 18 amino acids. Looked up from germline, CDR1 is KGHDR and CDR2 is SFDVKD. The junction had 9 bases not matched to a gene; V was cut back by 2 bases and J by 3 bases. This CDR3 reads CATSDSPRTGVYTGELFF. DNA of the CDR3: TGTGCCACCAGTGATTCACCACGGACAGGGGTTTACACCGGGGAGCTGTTTTTT.

V and J are TRBV9 and TRBJ2-6; 10 bases align to TRBD1. The CDR3 loop spans 18 amino acids. Per the germline V gene, CDR1 is SGDLS and CDR2 is YYNGEE. The V and J ends lost 3 bases and 4 bases, in that order; junction bases with no gene match: 10. The CDR3 DNA is TGTGCCAGCAGCGATACGACAGGGGGCGCTTTCGGGGCCAACGTCCTGACTTTC. This encodes CASSDTTGGAFGANVLTF.

The rearrangement joins TRBV12-3 or TRBV12-4 to TRBJ2-7, with D hard to call. V lost 3 bases, J lost 5 bases, and 8 bases lay in between. CDR3 size: 12 residues. The CDR3 spells CASSFASNEQYF. Here the CDR3 DNA reads TGTGCCAGCAGTTTTGCAAGCAACGAGCAGTACTTC.

V usage is TRBV15 and J usage is TRBJ2-3; D might be TRBD2 (6 bases). The CDR3 covers 18 residues. The germline V gene encodes CDR1 LNHNV and CDR2 YYDKDF (reference sequence). Trimming shortened V by 0 bases and J by 0 bases, and 16 bases separated the two germline ends. CDR3 DNA: TGTGCCACCAGCAGAGATCCTGCGGGGTGGACTAGCACAGATACGCAGTATTTT. Protein product: CATSRDPAGWTSTDTQYF.

V is TRBV5-5 and J is TRBJ2-7; tentatively, D is TRBD1 (6 bases). There are 14 residues in the CDR3. The V gene lost 2 bases and the J gene lost 7 bases, with 16 bases spanning the gap. Germline V gene sequence: CDR1 SGHKS, CDR2 YYEKEE (reference sequence). As DNA, the CDR3 is TGTGCCAGCAGCTTCTCTTCTCGGCAGGGGGAGCAGTACTTC. Protein: CASSFSSRQGEQYF.

CDR3 in DNA: TGTGCCAGCAGCCTGGGGACTAGCGAGAACACCGGGGAGCTGTTTTTT. Protein sequence: CASSLGTSENTGELFF. V is TRBV5-6 and J is TRBJ2-2, with 10 bases aligning to TRBD2. Unmatched junction bases numbered 4, after V lost 4 bases and J lost 1 base. The V gene's germline CDR1 is SGHDT and CDR2 YYEEEE. The CDR3 consists of 16 residues.

The gene calls are TRBV7-9 and TRBJ2-1; D possibly corresponds to TRBD1 (5 bases). Trimming removed 4 bases from V and 6 bases from J, with 16 bases in between. Germline V CDR1 and CDR2: SEHNR, FQNEAQ (reference sequence). The CDR3 spans 15 residues. The chain's CDR3 is CASSSRQGGGNEQFF. The DNA for the CDR3 is TGTGCCAGCAGCTCTCGGCAGGGTGGTGGCAATGAGCAGTTCTTC.

The chain joins TRBV23-1 to TRBJ1-1; D is unresolved. TRBV23-1 is recorded as an ORF, its role being uncertain. V was pared by 0 bases and J by 3 bases, with 17 bases between. The CDR3 is made up of 17 amino acids. The CDR3 DNA sequence: TGCGCCAGCAGTCAATCTAGTAGATCCCTACGGTACACTGAAGCTTTCTTT. This encodes CASSQSSRSLRYTEAFF.

This chain links TRBV30 with TRBJ1-2; the D gene is possibly TRBD1 (5 bases). CDR3 length equals 12 residues. Germline V gene data show CDR1 as GTSNPN and CDR2 as SVGIG (reference sequence). V was shortened by 8 bases and J by 5 bases, with 15 bases between the two germline ends. The CDR3 sequence: CALLGLLYGYTF. As DNA, the CDR3 is TGTGCCCTACTGGGGCTGCTTTATGGCTACACCTTC.

The rearrangement links TRBV19 to TRBJ2-1; D might be TRBD2 (6 bases). The CDR3 extends over 15 amino acids. Germline loops: CDR1 LNHDA, CDR2 SQIVND (reference sequence). Trimming took 5 bases from V and 9 from J, leaving 20 bases between them. The CDR3 DNA reads TGTGCCAGTAGTCTCCCGGGACTGCCTGTAGCTGAGCAGTTCTTC. Protein: CASSLPGLPVAEQFF.

This rearrangement joins TRBV21-1 to TRBJ2-3; the tabulated D call, TRBD1, remains unverified against the DNA. TRBV21-1 counts as a pseudogene. This CDR3 has 18 amino acids. DNA of the CDR3: TGTGCCAGCAGCAAAGCCTTTCCCTGCAGGGCCTACACAGATACGCAGTATTTT. It yields the protein CASSKAFPCRAYTDTQYF.